The next 25 T cell receptor beta chains were all read from a single sample in a study of ipilimumab plus nivolumab after autologous stem cell transplantation (dated by TCRdb to the early 2020s). Library preparation used the immunoSEQ multiplex PCR assay. TCRdb took this table from immuneACCESS and kept in-frame rearrangements with V and J called. Such tables lack part of the clones; where checked against another copy, unresolved V genes explain under half of the gap, and the rest is unexplained. Recorded for this sample are 9,000 to 15,000 clones; more than 65% of them occurred a single time. The ten largest make up approximately 10% of the sample. This sample comprised PBMCs, obtained in a trial of ipilimumab plus nivolumab as post-transplant consolidation. The receptors stem from a male donor with multiple myeloma.

This clone is termed medium-sized (0.01 to 0.1%). The chain combines TRBV7-2 with TRBJ1-6; 7 nucleotides match TRBD1. This CDR3 is 15 amino acids long. Germline CDR1 is SGHTA and CDR2 is FQGNSA. With V trimmed by 3 bases and J by 8 bases, 7 bases remained unmatched. The chain's CDR3 is CASSFWGQRDSPLHF. The DNA for the CDR3 is TGTGCCAGCAGCTTTTGGGGACAGCGAGATTCACCCCTCCACTTT.

The genes are TRBV10-3 and TRBJ2-1; 11 nucleotides align to TRBD1. With V trimmed by 6 bases and J by 8 bases, 3 bases remained unmatched. This CDR3 is built from 13 residues. Germline V gene data show CDR1 as ENHRY and CDR2 as SYGVKD. This CDR3 reads CAIRDRGPDEQFF. CDR3 nucleotide sequence: TGTGCCATCAGGGACAGGGGGCCGGATGAGCAGTTCTTC.

This chain uses TRBV19 with TRBJ1-1; maybe TRBD1 (6 bases). The CDR3 sequence is 12 residues long. Germline-derived CDR1 and CDR2 are LNHDA and SQIVND (reference sequence). The ends were cut back, 2 bases at V and 12 bases at J, with 13 bases in the middle. CDR3 nucleotide sequence: TGTGCCAGTAGTATATGGGGGCGTGAGCCTTTCTTT. It translates to CASSIWGREPFF.

This chain links TRBV9 with TRBJ1-2; TRBD1 matches at 8 bases. The CDR3 length is 13 residues. The germline V gene encodes CDR1 SGDLS and CDR2 YYNGEE. J gave up 9 bases and V 4 bases, and 8 bases lay outside the gene matches. This CDR3 is CASSLDRVVCYTF. The CDR3 DNA reads TGTGCCAGCAGCCTGGACAGGGTGGTTTGCTACACCTTC.

The V gene is TRBV2, the J gene TRBJ2-1, with 8 bases fitting TRBD1. Germline CDR1 SNHLY, CDR2 FYNNEI. This CDR3 region has 15 residues. The junction had 7 bases not matched to a gene; V was cut back by 5 bases and J by 4 bases. CDR3 nucleotides: TGTGCCAGCAGTCCCGGACAGGGATTTTACAATGAGCAGTTCTTC. Its translation: CASSPGQGFYNEQFF. The entire variable domain, with the rest obtained from reference TRBV2 and TRBJ2-1, is as follows: EPEVTQTPSHQVTQMGQEVILRCVPISNHLYFYWYRQILGQKVEFLVSFYNNEISEKSEIFDDQFSVERPDGSNFTLKIRSTKLEDSAMYFCASSPGQGFYNEQFFGPGTRLTVL.

The chain joins TRBV19 to TRBJ1-2; 7 nucleotides agree with TRBD1. V lost 6 bases and J lost 5; bases outside the gene matches: 9. Germline CDR1 is LNHDA and CDR2 is SQIVND (reference sequence). The CDR3 has 14 residues. CDR3 sequence reads: CASSRMGTVYGYTF. DNA for the CDR3: TGTGCCAGTAGCCGGATGGGGACAGTGTATGGCTACACCTTC.

The J gene is TRBJ1-3, the V gene TRBV7-9, with no clear D. Trimming took 5 bases from V and 3 from J, leaving 8 bases between them. This CDR3 is 13 amino acids long. Germline CDR1 and CDR2: SEHNR and FQNEAQ (reference sequence). CDR3 DNA sequence: TGTGCCAGCAGCCGTGGGGATGGAAACACCATATATTTT. It translates to CASSRGDGNTIYF.

The rearrangement joins TRBV5-5 to TRBJ2-7; 7 nucleotides align to TRBD2. Germline loops: CDR1 SGHKS, CDR2 YYEKEE (reference sequence). This CDR3 comprises 14 residues. V shed 4 bases, J shed 5 bases, and the junction held 9 bases outside the gene matches. The CDR3 here is CASSTGLLTDEQYF. The CDR3 nucleotides are TGTGCCAGCAGCACGGGACTACTAACCGACGAGCAGTACTTC.

This chain uses TRBV27 with TRBJ2-1; 10 bases align to TRBD2. Germline CDR1 is MNHEY and CDR2 is SMNVEV (reference sequence). V lost 6 bases, J lost 7 bases, and 6 bases stayed unmatched. The CDR3 runs 14 residues. The DNA of the CDR3 is TGTGCCAGCAGATCAGGGACTAGCGCGAATGAGCAGTTCTTC. This encodes CASRSGTSANEQFF.

The rearrangement links TRBV4-2 to TRBJ1-1; D might be TRBD1 (5 bases). The CDR3 is made up of 14 amino acids. Between the trimmed V and J ends, which lost 8 bases and 1 base, there was a span of 14 bases. Germline assignment: CDR1 LGHNA and CDR2 YNFKEQ. CDR3 loop: CASFFDSGNTEAFF. CDR3 coding DNA: TGTGCCAGCTTCTTCGACAGCGGGAACACTGAAGCTTTCTTT.

By share of the sample, this clone is medium-sized. V gene TRBV6-1 combines with J gene TRBJ2-7; 7 positions match TRBD1. The V gene's germline CDR1 is MNHNS and CDR2 SASEGT. V lost 3 bases, J lost 3 bases, and 2 bases stayed unmatched. The CDR3 is 13 residues long. CDR3: CASSEGQFYEQYF. In DNA, the CDR3 is TGTGCCAGCAGTGAGGGACAGTTCTACGAGCAGTACTTC.

The chain is built from TRBV6-1 and TRBJ2-3; TRBD1 is a possible D gene (5 bases). CDR3 length equals 15 residues. The germline gives CDR1 MNHNS, CDR2 SASEGT. V lost 0 bases and J lost 4, with 11 bases in between. The CDR3 sequence: CASSEAPGNADTQYF. In DNA, the CDR3 is TGTGCCAGCAGTGAAGCGCCAGGGAACGCAGATACGCAGTATTTT.

The chain combines TRBV10-1 with TRBJ1-3, with D tentatively TRBD1 (5 bases). The CDR3 consists of 14 residues. The V gene's germline CDR1 is WNHNN and CDR2 SYGVQD (reference sequence). V gave up 3 bases and J gave up 8 bases, with 14 bases separating them. The CDR3 here is CASSDPQTADTIYF. CDR3 DNA: TGCGCCAGCAGTGACCCCCAGACAGCGGACACCATATATTTT.

J is TRBJ2-7 and V is TRBV19; 7 bases are shared with TRBD1. The germline CDR1 and CDR2 sequences are LNHDA and SQIVND (reference sequence). The CDR3 has 13 amino acids. The DNA for the CDR3 is TGTGCGACGAGGGGGCTTAGCTCCTACGAGCAGTACTTC. Protein product: CATRGLSSYEQYF.

The J gene is TRBJ2-3, the V gene TRBV9; TRBD2 agrees at 10 bases. CDR1 SGDLS and CDR2 YYNGEE come from the germline V gene. The length of the CDR3 is 16 residues. The V gene end was trimmed by 0 bases and the J gene end by 2 bases; junction bases not matched to a gene: 3. The CDR3: CASSVEAGGPTDTQYF. CDR3 nucleotides: TGTGCCAGCAGCGTAGAAGCGGGGGGGCCCACAGATACGCAGTATTTT.

The chain has TRBV5-3 and TRBJ2-3; D is unresolved. TRBV5-3 is placed among ORFs of uncertain function. The CDR3 is made up of 11 amino acids. Deletions cut 8 bases from V and 4 bases from J, with 8 bases between. CDR3 bases: TGTGCCAGGCTCCGGGCAGATACGCAGTATTTT. The encoded protein is CARLRADTQYF.

The rearrangement uses TRBV6-1 and TRBJ1-4; TRBD1 aligns across 7 bases. Trimming cost V 6 bases and J 7 bases; bases outside gene matches: 8. Germline V gives CDR1 MNHNS, CDR2 SASEGT. The CDR3 length is 14 residues. The CDR3 spells CASRPGTDGEKLFF. In DNA, the CDR3 is TGTGCCAGCAGACCAGGGACAGACGGTGAAAAACTGTTTTTT.

The chain uses TRBV4-1 and TRBJ1-5, with 11 bases aligning to TRBD1. This CDR3 contains 19 residues. The germline V gene encodes CDR1 MGHRA and CDR2 YSYEKL. Trimming took 4 bases from V and 2 from J; bases not matched to a gene: 13. DNA for the CDR3: TGCGCCAGCAGCCGAACCGGGACAGGGGGTCCTTATGGCAATCAGCCCCAGCATTTT. Amino acids: CASSRTGTGGPYGNQPQHF.

This clone turned up a few times. The chain links TRBV7-9 to TRBJ2-1; 7 bases match TRBD2. This CDR3 contains 14 residues. Germline values: CDR1 SEHNR, CDR2 FQNEAQ (reference sequence). V shed 3 bases, J shed 5 bases, and the junction held 4 bases outside the gene matches. CDR3 in amino acids: CASSLTSSDNEQFF. In nucleotides, the CDR3 is TGTGCCAGCAGCTTGACTAGCTCAGACAATGAGCAGTTCTTC.

This clone is judged medium-sized. The chain employs TRBV10-3 and TRBJ2-7; no clear D. The CDR3 sequence is 13 residues long. The V and J ends lost 0 bases and 4 bases respectively, with 7 bases between them. CDR1 is ENHRY and CDR2 is SYGVKD in the germline V gene. The CDR3: CAISESNRYEQYF. The CDR3 coding sequence is TGTGCCATCAGTGAGTCGAATAGGTACGAGCAGTACTTC.

The table lists this clone with a few counts. The chain links TRBV7-7 to TRBJ2-1, with 15 bases matching TRBD2. J lost 7 bases, V lost 5 bases, and 12 bases had no gene match. The CDR3 loop spans 18 amino acids. The germline gives CDR1 SSHAT, CDR2 FNYEAQ (reference sequence). CDR3 sequence (DNA): TGTGCCAGCAGCAACGTCCGGACTAGCGGGGGGGCTCGGAATGAGCAGTTCTTC. Amino acids: CASSNVRTSGGARNEQFF.

This chain joins TRBV20-1 and TRBJ2-7; maybe TRBD2 (5 bases). CDR1 DFQATT and CDR2 SNEGSKA come from the germline V gene (reference sequence). This CDR3 comprises 11 residues. V was cut by 7 bases and J by 6 bases, with 13 bases left in between. Here the CDR3 DNA reads TGCAGTGTTTTGGGAGTCAGCGAGCAGTACTTC. Translating gives CSVLGVSEQYF.

J is TRBJ2-2 and V is TRBV5-1; D remains ambiguous. The length of the CDR3 is 11 residues. Per the germline V gene, CDR1 is SGHRS and CDR2 is YFSETQ. With 4 bases removed from V and 8 bases from J, the gap between germline ends came to 6 bases. CDR3 residues: CASSMLGELFF. The CDR3, as DNA: TGCGCCAGCAGCATGTTGGGGGAGCTGTTTTTT.

CDR3 DNA: TGTGCCAGCAGCCGGGACAGCTACGAGCAGTACTTC. Its protein is CASSRDSYEQYF. The rearrangement uses TRBV11-2 and TRBJ2-7; 7 nucleotides match TRBD1. CDR3 length equals 12 residues. The J segment lost 3 bases and the V segment lost 5 bases, leaving 1 base of the junction unmatched. From germline, CDR1 is SGHAT and CDR2 FQNNGV.

The V and J genes are TRBV14 and TRBJ1-2; no firm D call. Germline CDR1 is SGHDN and CDR2 is FVKESK. The CDR3 has 13 residues. Trimming removed 1 base from V and 8 bases from J, with 11 bases in between. The CDR3 reads CASSQVGSRGYTF. The CDR3 nucleotides read TGTGCCAGCAGCCAAGTTGGGTCTCGGGGCTACACCTTC.